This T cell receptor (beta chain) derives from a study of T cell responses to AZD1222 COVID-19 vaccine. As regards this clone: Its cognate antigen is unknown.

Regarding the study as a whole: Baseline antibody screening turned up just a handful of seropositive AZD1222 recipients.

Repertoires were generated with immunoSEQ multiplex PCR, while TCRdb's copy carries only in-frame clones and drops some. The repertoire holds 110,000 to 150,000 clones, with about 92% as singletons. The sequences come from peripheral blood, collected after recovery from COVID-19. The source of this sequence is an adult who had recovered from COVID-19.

CDR3 DNA sequence: TGCAGCGTTGAAACAGGGGTAAATGAAAAACTGTTTTTT. This sequence encodes CSVETGVNEKLFF. The chain recombines TRBV29-1 with TRBJ1-4; 7 nucleotides match TRBD1. The length of the CDR3 is 13 residues. With 2 bases clipped from V and 5 bases from J, the junction kept 2 bases outside the gene matches. Germline CDR1 is SQVTM and CDR2 is ANQGSEA.